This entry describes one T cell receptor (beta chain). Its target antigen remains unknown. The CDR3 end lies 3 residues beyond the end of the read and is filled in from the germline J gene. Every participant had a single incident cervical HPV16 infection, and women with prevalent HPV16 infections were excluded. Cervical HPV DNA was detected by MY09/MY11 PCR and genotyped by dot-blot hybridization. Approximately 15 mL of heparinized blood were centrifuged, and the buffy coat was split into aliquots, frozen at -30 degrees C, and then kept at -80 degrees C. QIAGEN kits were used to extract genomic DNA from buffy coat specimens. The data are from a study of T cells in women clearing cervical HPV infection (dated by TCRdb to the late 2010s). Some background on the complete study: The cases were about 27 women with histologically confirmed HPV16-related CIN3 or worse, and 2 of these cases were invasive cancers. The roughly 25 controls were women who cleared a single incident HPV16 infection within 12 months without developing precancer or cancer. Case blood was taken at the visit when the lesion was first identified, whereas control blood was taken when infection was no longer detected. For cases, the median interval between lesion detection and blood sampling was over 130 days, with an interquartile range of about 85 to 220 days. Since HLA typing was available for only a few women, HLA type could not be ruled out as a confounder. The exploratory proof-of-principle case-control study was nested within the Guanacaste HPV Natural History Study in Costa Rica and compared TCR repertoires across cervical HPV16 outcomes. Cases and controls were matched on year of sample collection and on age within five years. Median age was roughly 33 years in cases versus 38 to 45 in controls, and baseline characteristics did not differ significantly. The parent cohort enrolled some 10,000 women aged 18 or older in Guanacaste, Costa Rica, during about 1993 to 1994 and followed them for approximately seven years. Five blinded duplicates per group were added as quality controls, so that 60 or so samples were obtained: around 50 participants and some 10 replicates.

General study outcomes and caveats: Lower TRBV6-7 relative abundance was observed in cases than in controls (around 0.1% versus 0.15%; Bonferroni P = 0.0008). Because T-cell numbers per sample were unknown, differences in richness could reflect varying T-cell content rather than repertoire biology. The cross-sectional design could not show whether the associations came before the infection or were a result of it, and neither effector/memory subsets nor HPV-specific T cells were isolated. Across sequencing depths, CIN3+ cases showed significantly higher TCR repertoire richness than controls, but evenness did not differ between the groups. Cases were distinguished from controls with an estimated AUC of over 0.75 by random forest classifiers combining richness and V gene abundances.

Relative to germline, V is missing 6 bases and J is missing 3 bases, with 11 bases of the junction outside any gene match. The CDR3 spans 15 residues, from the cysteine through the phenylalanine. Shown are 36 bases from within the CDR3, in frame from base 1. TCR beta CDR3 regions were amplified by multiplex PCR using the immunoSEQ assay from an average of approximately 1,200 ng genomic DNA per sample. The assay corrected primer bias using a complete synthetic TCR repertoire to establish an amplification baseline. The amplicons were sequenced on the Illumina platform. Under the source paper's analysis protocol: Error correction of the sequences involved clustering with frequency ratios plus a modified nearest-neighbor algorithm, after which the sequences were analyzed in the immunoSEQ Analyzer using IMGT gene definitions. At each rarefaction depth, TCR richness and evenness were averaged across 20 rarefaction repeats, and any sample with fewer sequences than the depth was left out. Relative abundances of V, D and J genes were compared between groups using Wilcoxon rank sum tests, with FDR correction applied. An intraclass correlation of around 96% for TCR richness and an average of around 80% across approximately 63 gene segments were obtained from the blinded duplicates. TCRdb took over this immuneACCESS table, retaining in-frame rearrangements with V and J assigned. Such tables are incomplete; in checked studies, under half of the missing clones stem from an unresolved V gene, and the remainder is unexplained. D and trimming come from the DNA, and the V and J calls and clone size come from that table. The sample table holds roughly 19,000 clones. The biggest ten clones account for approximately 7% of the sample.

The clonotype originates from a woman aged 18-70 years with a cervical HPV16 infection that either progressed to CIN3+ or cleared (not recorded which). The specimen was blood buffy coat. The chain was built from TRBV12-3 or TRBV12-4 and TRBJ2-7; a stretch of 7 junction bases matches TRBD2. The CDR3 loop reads CASSLRSSSGYEQYF. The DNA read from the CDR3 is TGTGCCAGCAGCCTTAGGTCTTCTAGCGGCTACGAG.